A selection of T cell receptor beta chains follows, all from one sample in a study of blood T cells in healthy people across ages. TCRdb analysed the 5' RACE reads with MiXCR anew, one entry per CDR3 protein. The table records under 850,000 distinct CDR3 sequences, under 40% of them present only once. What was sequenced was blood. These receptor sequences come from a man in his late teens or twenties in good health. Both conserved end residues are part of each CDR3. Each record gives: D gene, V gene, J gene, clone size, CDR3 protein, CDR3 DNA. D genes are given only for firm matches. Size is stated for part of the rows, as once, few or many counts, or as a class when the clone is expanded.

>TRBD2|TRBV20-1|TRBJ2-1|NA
CSARDVWTSGPQNEQFF
TGCAGTGCTAGAGATGTCTGGACTAGCGGGCCCCAGAATGAGCAGTTCTTC
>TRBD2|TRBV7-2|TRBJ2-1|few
CASSLASSGEFF
TGTGCCAGCAGCTTAGCTTCTAGCGGTGAGTTCTTC
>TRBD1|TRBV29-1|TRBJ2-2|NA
CSVTRTGRRNTGELFF
TGCAGCGTTACCCGGACAGGGCGACGGAACACCGGGGAGCTGTTTTTT
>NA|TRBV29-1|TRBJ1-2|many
CSVATGSHGYTF
TGCAGCGTTGCCACAGGCAGTCATGGCTACACCTTC
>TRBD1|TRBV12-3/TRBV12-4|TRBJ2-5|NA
CASNLDRGWNEQYF
TGTGCCAGCAACCTGGACAGGGGGTGGAATGAGCAGTACTTC
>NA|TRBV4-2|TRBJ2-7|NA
CASSQDRRGREEKQYF
TGTGCCAGCAGCCAAGATAGGAGGGGGCGAGAGGAAAAGCAGTACTTC
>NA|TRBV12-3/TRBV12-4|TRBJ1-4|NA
CASTHTPDSSEKLFF
TGTGCCAGCACCCACACCCCCGACAGTAGTGAAAAACTGTTTTTT
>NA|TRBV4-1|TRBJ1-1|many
CASSQAIRAGTGAFF
TGCGCCAGCAGCCAAGCTATCCGCGCCGGGACTGGAGCTTTCTTT
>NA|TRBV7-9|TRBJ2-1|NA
CASSLKPGPSYNEQFF
TGTGCCAGCAGCTTAAAACCAGGGCCATCCTACAATGAGCAGTTCTTC
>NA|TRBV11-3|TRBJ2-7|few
CASSIGDLDEQYF
TGTGCCAGCAGCATCGGTGATCTGGACGAGCAGTACTTC
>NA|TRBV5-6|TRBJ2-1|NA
CASSSRDSGLNEQFF
TGTGCCAGCAGCTCCCGGGACTCCGGGCTCAATGAGCAGTTCTTC
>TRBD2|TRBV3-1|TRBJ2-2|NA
CASSQRTSGEAGELFF
TGTGCCAGCAGCCAAAGGACTAGCGGGGAGGCCGGGGAGCTGTTTTTT
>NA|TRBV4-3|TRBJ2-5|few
CASSQDVTTYETQYF
TGCGCCAGCAGCCAAGACGTCACGACCTATGAGACCCAGTACTTC
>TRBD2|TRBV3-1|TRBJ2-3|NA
CASSLELAGGPDTQYF
TGTGCCAGCAGCCTGGAACTAGCGGGGGGGCCAGATACGCAGTATTTT
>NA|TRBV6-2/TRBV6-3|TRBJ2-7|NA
CASSRGRRTYEQYF
TGTGCCAGCAGCCGGGGACGGAGAACCTACGAGCAGTACTTC
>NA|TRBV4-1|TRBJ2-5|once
CASSQDKGIQETQYF
TGCGCCAGCAGCCAAGATAAGGGGATTCAAGAGACCCAGTACTTC
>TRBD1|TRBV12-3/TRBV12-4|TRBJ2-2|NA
CASRLFKQGASGELFF
TGTGCCAGCAGACTCTTTAAACAGGGGGCCTCCGGGGAGCTGTTTTTT
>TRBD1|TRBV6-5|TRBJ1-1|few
CASSGDSYTEAFF
TGTGCCAGCAGCGGGGACAGCTACACTGAAGCTTTCTTT
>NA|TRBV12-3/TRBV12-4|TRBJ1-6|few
CASSRGTAHNSPLHF
TGTGCCAGCAGTCGGGGGACTGCGCATAATTCACCCCTCCACTTT
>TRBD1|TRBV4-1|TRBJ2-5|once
CASSQEDRQGWETQYF
TGCGCCAGCAGCCAAGAGGACCGACAGGGTTGGGAGACCCAGTACTTC
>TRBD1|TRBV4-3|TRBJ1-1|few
CASTGRPGQLNTEAFF
TGCGCCAGCACCGGACGCCCGGGACAGTTGAACACTGAAGCTTTCTTT
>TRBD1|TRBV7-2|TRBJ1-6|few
CASSSLDRVNSPLHF
TGTGCCAGCAGCTCGCTCGACAGGGTGAATTCACCCCTCCACTTT
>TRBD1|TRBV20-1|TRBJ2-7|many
CSASVLGGVLGYEQYF
TGCAGTGCTAGTGTATTAGGGGGCGTCCTGGGGTACGAGCAGTACTTC
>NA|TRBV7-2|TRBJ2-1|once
CASSYQGKEQFF
TGTGCCAGCAGCTACCAGGGCAAGGAGCAGTTCTTC
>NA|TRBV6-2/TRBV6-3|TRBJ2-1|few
CASSFPQQGYRQFF
TGTGCCAGCAGTTTCCCCCAACAGGGATATCGGCAGTTCTTC
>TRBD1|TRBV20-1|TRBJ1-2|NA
CGTRDRATGEDGYTF
TGCGGTACTAGAGATAGGGCGACAGGGGAGGATGGCTACACCTTC
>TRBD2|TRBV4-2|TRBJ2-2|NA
CASSQDRLSGGRELFF
TGTGCCAGCAGCCAGGACAGACTTAGCGGGGGTCGGGAGCTGTTTTTT
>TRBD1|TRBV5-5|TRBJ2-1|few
CASSGNVDRVYNEQFF
TGTGCCAGCAGTGGGAATGTGGACAGGGTCTACAATGAGCAGTTCTTC
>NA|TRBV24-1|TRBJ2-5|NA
CATSDPAGSETQYF
TGTGCCACCAGTGATCCAGCAGGCTCAGAGACCCAGTACTTC
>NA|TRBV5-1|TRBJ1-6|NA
CASSLELKGSPLHF
TGCGCCAGCAGCTTGGAATTGAAAGGCTCACCCCTCCACTTT
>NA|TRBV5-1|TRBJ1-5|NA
CASSPQGQDSNQPQHF
TGCGCCAGCAGCCCCCAGGGACAAGATAGCAATCAGCCCCAGCATTTT
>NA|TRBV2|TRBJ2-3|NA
CASSPLEVRDTQYF
TGTGCCAGCAGCCCGTTAGAGGTACGGGATACGCAGTATTTT
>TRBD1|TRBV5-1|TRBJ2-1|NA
CASGLALDRIRGQFF
TGCGCCAGCGGCTTGGCCTTGGACAGGATCAGGGGGCAGTTCTTC
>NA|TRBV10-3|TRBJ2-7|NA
CATAGTSYNEQYF
TGTGCCACCGCCGGGACCTCTTATAATGAGCAGTACTTC
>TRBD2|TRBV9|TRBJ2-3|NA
CASSVGGLLAGSTDTQYF
TGTGCCAGCAGCGTAGGGGGGTTGCTAGCGGGGTCCACAGATACGCAGTATTTT
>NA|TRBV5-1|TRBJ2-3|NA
CASSHLVPSRRTDTQYF
TGCGCCAGCAGCCATTTGGTCCCTTCTCGTAGGACAGATACGCAGTATTTT
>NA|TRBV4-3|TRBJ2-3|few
CASSPRQDSSTDTQYF
TGCGCCAGCAGCCCGCGACAGGACTCTAGCACAGATACGCAGTATTTT
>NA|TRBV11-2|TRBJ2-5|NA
CASGGAGRETQYF
TGTGCCAGCGGGGGGGCAGGGCGAGAGACCCAGTACTTC
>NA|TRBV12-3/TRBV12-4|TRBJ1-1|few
CASSLTLEGNTEAFF
TGTGCCAGCAGTTTGACGTTGGAGGGGAACACTGAAGCTTTCTTT
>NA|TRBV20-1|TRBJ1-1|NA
CSASIPGRDTEAFF
TGCAGTGCTAGTATCCCCGGACGGGACACTGAAGCTTTCTTT
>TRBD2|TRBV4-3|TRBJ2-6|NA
CASSQVPTSGGTSGANVLTF
TGCGCCAGCAGCCAAGTTCCAACTAGCGGGGGAACCTCTGGGGCCAACGTCCTGACTTTC
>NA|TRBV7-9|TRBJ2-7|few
CASSTTAASYEQYF
TGTGCCAGCAGTACGACGGCTGCCTCCTACGAGCAGTACTTC
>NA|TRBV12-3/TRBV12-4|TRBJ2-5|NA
CASSPPRLGETQYF
TGTGCCAGCAGTCCACCAAGACTAGGAGAGACCCAGTACTTC
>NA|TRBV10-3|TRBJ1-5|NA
CAIQFGGEQPQHF
TGTGCCATCCAGTTCGGAGGGGAACAGCCCCAGCATTTT
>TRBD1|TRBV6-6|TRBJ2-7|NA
CASSRTGGGTYEQYF
TGTGCCAGCAGTCGTACAGGGGGTGGGACCTACGAGCAGTACTTC
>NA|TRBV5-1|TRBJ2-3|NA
CASSRDAGDTQYF
TGCGCCAGCAGCCGCGACGCGGGGGATACGCAGTATTTT